This TCR beta chain was sequenced for a study of T cell responses to AZD1222 COVID-19 vaccine. V was clipped by 6 bases and J by 8 bases; unmatched bases: 5. This CDR3 has 13 amino acids. CDR1 LGHNT and CDR2 FRNRAP come from the germline V gene. Study-wide points: Nearly half of the spike-specific TCRs reportedly recognize variant regions that carry no mutations.

Comments on this clone: Its antigen is as yet unknown.

Generated by immunoSEQ multiplex PCR, the TCRdb table keeps only in-frame clones and is missing some. The data contain over 85,000 clones, about 90% of them singletons. The receptor was derived from an adult who received the AZD1222 COVID-19 vaccine. The V call is TRBV12-5, the J call TRBJ2-1; TRBD1 matches at 9 bases. Sequencing was performed on peripheral blood, taken 28 days after the second AZD1222 dose. The CDR3 bases are TGTGCTAGTGGAACCACAGGGGGCTATGAGCAGTTCTTC. It is translated as CASGTTGGYEQFF.